This T cell receptor (beta chain) appears in the sequencing data of a study of T cells expressing NK-cell markers. The study, taken as a whole, reports: A range of about 1.0-8% of CD8+ T cells consisted of dominant NKG2C+ clonotypes in several donors.

The CDR3 runs to 14 residues. CDR1 is SQVTM, CDR2 ANQGSEA, per germline. Remarks on this clonotype: Antigen specificity is unknown.

For TCR beta, cDNA was produced by 5'RACE template switching with UMIs. TCRdb reprocessed the 5' RACE reads, keeping one entry per CDR3 protein, no DNA. With 250,000 to 300,000 distinct CDR3 sequences in the sample, the ten largest clones hold 0.39%. Specimen: blood T cells: a sorted CD56 or NKG2C T cell subset, CD4+ or CD8+ T cells, or bulk PBMC T cells (not recorded which). The chain links TRBV29-1 to TRBJ2-1; TCRdb returns TRBD2, unconfirmable since there is no DNA. The sequence was obtained from a man aged 18 to 29 in good health. This chain's CDR3 is CSARGSGPWNEQFF.